This passage covers 27 T cell receptor beta chains from one sample sequenced in a study of T cells in Graves' hyperthyroidism and ophthalmopathy. Amplification of TCR beta CDR3 regions was performed using RNA transcripts as template. First-round RT-PCR with HTBI primers amplified the TCR CDR3 region. TCRdb called the multiplex PCR reads again in MiXCR, with one record for every CDR3 protein. This sample has 350,000 to 400,000 distinct CDR3 sequences, with less than 20% found just once. Sequenced: blood. Receptor source: a man between 18 and 35 years old with Graves' ophthalmopathy.

This chain uses TRBV5-4 with TRBJ2-7; 9 bases map to TRBD1. After removal of 4 bases from V and 7 bases from J, the junction contained 9 bases not matched to a gene. The CDR3 loop spans 14 amino acids. Germline CDR1 and CDR2: SGHNT and YYREEE (reference sequence). Here the CDR3 reads CASSVTGGAWEQYF. CDR3 DNA: TGTGCCAGCAGCGTTACAGGGGGCGCGTGGGAGCAGTACTTC.

The chain combines TRBV25-1 with TRBJ1-4; TRBD1 might be the D (6 bases). This CDR3 comprises 15 residues. V was trimmed by 6 bases and J by 5 bases, leaving 16 bases between them. CDR1 is MGHDK, CDR2 SYGVNS, per germline. CDR3 bases: TGTGCCAGCAGGGGAGGTTGGGGGCCCAATGAAAAACTGTTTTTT. Its translation is CASRGGWGPNEKLFF.

The chain employs TRBV15 and TRBJ1-1, with D possibly TRBD1 on 6 matching bases. The CDR3 length is 16 residues. Trimming pared 0 bases from V and 7 bases from J, leaving 18 bases between. Looked up from germline, CDR1 is LNHNV and CDR2 is YYDKDF (reference sequence). The DNA for the CDR3 is TGTGCCACCAGCAGAGATCTGGGGTTTGGACAGATTGAAGCTTTCTTT. Translation gives CATSRDLGFGQIEAFF.

This clonotype was counted a few times. The CDR3, as DNA: TGTGCCAGCACCCAAGAGACAGGGACGAACACCGGGGAGCTGTTTTTT. Translating gives CASTQETGTNTGELFF. The V call is TRBV12-3 or TRBV12-4, the J call TRBJ2-2; 7 bases are shared with TRBD1. The CDR3 is 16 residues long. The J segment lost 0 bases and the V segment lost 7 bases, leaving 8 bases of the junction unmatched.

This clonotype showed up many times. The chain couples TRBV2 to TRBJ2-3; 7 bases map to TRBD1. From germline, CDR1 is SNHLY and CDR2 FYNNEI. The CDR3 totals 16 residues. Trimming took 1 base from V and 2 from J; bases not matched to a gene: 6. The CDR3 protein is CASSEEARGFTDTQYF. The DNA of the CDR3 is TGTGCCAGCAGTGAAGAGGCCAGGGGGTTCACAGATACGCAGTATTTT.

This clonotype has a count of ten or more. The CDR3 reads CASRPGTGQGKNTEAFF. The CDR3, as DNA: TGCGCCAGCAGACCAGGGACAGGCCAAGGAAAGAACACTGAAGCTTTCTTT. The chain carries TRBV5-1 and TRBJ1-1; 8 nucleotides agree with TRBD1. Germline V gene data show CDR1 as SGHRS and CDR2 as YFSETQ. The CDR3 contains 17 residues. V was clipped by 5 bases and J by 1 base; unmatched bases: 13.

This clonotype came up many times. The CDR3 coding sequence is TGTGCCAGCAGTGACCCGGGACAGGGGCGCTATGGCTACACCTTC. Amino acids: CASSDPGQGRYGYTF. The chain joins TRBV2 to TRBJ1-2; 10 nucleotides agree with TRBD1. The CDR3 is made up of 15 amino acids. Unmatched junction bases numbered 5, after V lost 3 bases and J lost 4 bases. Germline V gene data show CDR1 as SNHLY and CDR2 as FYNNEI.

The chain combines TRBV4-1 with TRBJ2-7; maybe TRBD1 (6 bases). Deletions cut 4 bases from V and 2 bases from J, with 18 bases between. CDR1 MGHRA and CDR2 YSYEKL come from the germline V gene. The CDR3 has 16 residues. CDR3 in amino acids: CASSRIQGKDAYEQYF. CDR3 in DNA: TGCGCCAGCAGCCGGATACAGGGTAAGGATGCCTACGAGCAGTACTTC.

This clonotype was seen repeatedly, ten times or more. This chain joins TRBV5-1 and TRBJ2-2; D is undetermined. The V gene's germline CDR1 is SGHRS and CDR2 YFSETQ. CDR3 length: 13 residues. Between the trimmed V and J ends, which lost 1 base and 5 bases, there was a span of 6 bases. As DNA, the CDR3 is TGCGCCAGCAGCTTGAGTACAACCGGGGAGCTGTTTTTT. Translating it yields CASSLSTTGELFF.

This clonotype was seen many times. The chain employs TRBV4-1 and TRBJ1-5, with D unresolved. The CDR3 has 15 residues. Per the germline V gene, CDR1 is MGHRA and CDR2 is YSYEKL. V was cut by 1 base and J by 5 bases, with 12 bases left in between. The CDR3 spells CASSQAPTGDQPQHF. CDR3 in DNA: TGCGCCAGCAGCCAAGCCCCAACCGGGGATCAGCCCCAGCATTTT.

The chain combines TRBV29-1 with TRBJ2-7; maybe TRBD1 (6 bases). The germline V gene encodes CDR1 SQVTM and CDR2 ANQGSEA. The ends were cut back, 7 bases at V and 2 bases at J, with 12 bases in the middle. CDR3 size: 12 residues. This CDR3 reads CSGGKGAYEQYF. Written as DNA, the CDR3 is TGCAGCGGGGGGAAGGGGGCCTACGAGCAGTACTTC.

This clonotype showed up many times. The chain couples TRBV5-1 to TRBJ1-6, with D possibly matching TRBD1 (6 bases). V shed 4 bases and J shed 8 bases, with 19 bases lying between them. Looked up from germline, CDR1 is SGHRS and CDR2 is YFSETQ. The CDR3 consists of 16 residues. The CDR3, as DNA: TGCGCCAGCAGCCCGACCCAGGACAGTTTGTATTCACCCCTCCACTTT. It is translated as CASSPTQDSLYSPLHF.

The rearrangement links TRBV28 to TRBJ2-3; 10 bases fit TRBD2. Per the germline V gene, CDR1 is MDHEN and CDR2 is SYDVKM. This CDR3 contains 15 residues. The V gene end was trimmed by 7 bases and the J gene end by 1 base; junction bases not matched to a gene: 5. In nucleotides, the CDR3 is TGTGCCAGCACCGCCCTAGCGGGGGGCACAGATACGCAGTATTTT. Translated: CASTALAGGTDTQYF.

In this sample, this clonotype turned up many times. This chain links TRBV6-1 with TRBJ1-2; D unclear. The CDR3 has 13 amino acids. The germline V gene has CDR1 MNHNS and CDR2 SASEGT. V gave up 6 bases and J gave up 1 base, with 9 bases separating them. Here the CDR3 reads CASRTQLNYGYTF. CDR3 nucleotide sequence: TGTGCCAGCAGGACTCAGCTTAACTATGGCTACACCTTC.

The chain has TRBV2 and TRBJ1-1; 10 bases agree with TRBD1. Germline V lookup: CDR1 SNHLY, CDR2 FYNNEI. The CDR3 covers 15 residues. The ends lost 5 bases at V and 6 bases at J; junction bases unmatched: 9. As DNA, the CDR3 is TGTGCCAGCAGTCATCCCGGACAGGGGGTATCTGAAGCTTTCTTT. Its protein is CASSHPGQGVSEAFF.

The chain carries TRBV10-2 and TRBJ1-5, with D perhaps TRBD1 (5 bases). CDR3 length equals 14 residues. Trimming removed 6 bases at V and 5 bases at J, with 14 bases between. Germline V CDR1 and CDR2: WSHSY, SAAADI. The CDR3: CASRSTAGHQPQHF. CDR3 coding DNA: TGCGCCAGCAGGAGCACGGCAGGGCATCAGCCCCAGCATTTT.

This clonotype was seen ten or more times. The DNA for the CDR3 is TGTGCCAGCAGTTACCCGGGACTAGCGGAAGAGACCCAGTACTTC. It yields the protein CASSYPGLAEETQYF. The chain links TRBV6-1 to TRBJ2-5; 11 nucleotides match TRBD2. The length of the CDR3 is 15 residues. Germline assignment: CDR1 MNHNS and CDR2 SASEGT. V dropped 5 bases and J dropped 3; count of bases not matched to a gene: 5.

The table lists this clonotype with a few counts. The genes are TRBV9 and TRBJ2-7; D uncertain. The length of the CDR3 is 13 residues. The germline gives CDR1 SGDLS, CDR2 YYNGEE. The germline V and J ends were trimmed by 4 bases and 5 bases, with 13 bases remaining between them. CDR3 amino acids: CASSPEPGNEQYF. The CDR3 DNA follows: TGTGCCAGCAGCCCCGAACCGGGTAACGAGCAGTACTTC.

In its sample, this clonotype was seen many times. The chain uses TRBV13 and TRBJ1-6; the D is unclear. V gave up 1 base and J gave up 10 bases, with 8 bases separating them. The germline V gene has CDR1 PRHDT and CDR2 FYEKMQ (reference sequence). The CDR3 loop spans 13 amino acids. The CDR3 DNA is TGTGCCAGCAGCTTAGACAAGGAATCACCCCTCCACTTT. Translated: CASSLDKESPLHF.

This clonotype was seen only a few times. CDR3 DNA sequence: TGCGCCAGCAGCCTCCCGGGCCGTTATGAAAAACTGTTTTTT. Translated: CASSLPGRYEKLFF. The V call is TRBV5-1, the J call TRBJ1-4; D call uncertain. The CDR3 spans 14 residues. Germline values: CDR1 SGHRS, CDR2 YFSETQ. Deletions cut 4 bases from V and 6 bases from J, with 13 bases between.

This CDR3 is CASSRDREKFF. The CDR3 bases are TGTGCCAGCAGCCGGGACAGGGAAAAGTTCTTC. This rearrangement joins TRBV9 to TRBJ2-1; 9 bases line up with TRBD1. Looked up from germline, CDR1 is SGDLS and CDR2 is YYNGEE. CDR3 length: 11 residues. Germline trimming cut 4 bases from V and 14 bases from J; bases unmatched to any gene: 4.

This clonotype was detected a few times. CDR3 region: CASSHPTPPLGGDTQYF. The CDR3 DNA follows: TGCGCCAGCAGCCACCCCACCCCCCCACTAGGGGGAGATACGCAGTATTTT. The chain recombines TRBV4-1 with TRBJ2-3, with TRBD1 as a possible D gene (6 bases). Trimming stripped 3 bases from V and 5 bases from J, with 21 bases between. The CDR3 extends over 17 amino acids. Germline V gene data show CDR1 as MGHRA and CDR2 as YSYEKL.

This clonotype was found many times. CDR3 sequence (DNA): TGTGCCAGCAGCATTGACAGGGGGGCCGCGAACACTGAAGCTTTCTTT. As protein: CASSIDRGAANTEAFF. This chain uses TRBV2 with TRBJ1-1, with 9 bases lining up with TRBD1. V trimming: 6 bases; J trimming: 1 base; junction bases outside the gene matches: 9. CDR1 is SNHLY, CDR2 FYNNEI, per germline. The CDR3 has 16 residues. The whole variable domain, filled in from reference TRBV2 and TRBJ1-1, reads EPEVTQTPSHQVTQMGQEVILRCVPISNHLYFYWYRQILGQKVEFLVSFYNNEISEKSEIFDDQFSVERPDGSNFTLKIRSTKLEDSAMYFCASSIDRGAANTEAFFGQGTRLTVV.

The table lists this clonotype with many counts. The CDR3, as DNA: TGTGCCAGCAGCTTAGGAACAGACGAAACCAAAAAAGCTTTCTTT. Residues: CASSLGTDETKKAFF. The chain joins TRBV7-8 to TRBJ1-1; D ambiguous. The CDR3 covers 15 residues. Germline loops: CDR1 SGHVS, CDR2 FQNEAQ. V shed 1 base and J shed 9 bases, with 18 bases lying between them.

The V call is TRBV19, the J call TRBJ2-3; D is tentatively TRBD1 or TRBD2 (5 bases each). The germline gives CDR1 LNHDA, CDR2 SQIVND (reference sequence). V dropped 11 bases and J dropped 0 bases, with 15 bases sitting between them. This CDR3 region has 14 residues. This CDR3 is CAPPGRVSTDTQYF. CDR3 in DNA: TGTGCCCCCCCAGGGCGGGTGAGCACAGATACGCAGTATTTT.

This clonotype was seen ten or more times. This chain joins TRBV5-1 and TRBJ2-1; D is uncertain. The CDR3 loop spans 14 amino acids. With 3 bases removed from V and 7 bases from J, the gap between germline ends came to 14 bases. Germline V gene data show CDR1 as SGHRS and CDR2 as YFSETQ. DNA for the CDR3: TGCGCCAGCAGCTCTGTCGGGCTGGGGAATGAGCAGTTCTTC. As protein: CASSSVGLGNEQFF.

The table lists this clonotype with a count of one. A much larger clone lies a single base off, so this may be a read error. This rearrangement joins TRBV28 to TRBJ1-1, with TRBD1 matching 7 bases. The CDR3 has 15 residues. The germline gives CDR1 MDHEN, CDR2 SYDVKM. With V trimmed by 8 bases and J by 0 bases, 9 bases remained unmatched. This CDR3 reads CASGSPGQMNTEAFF. The CDR3 DNA sequence: TGTGCCAGCGGATCTCCGGGACAGATGAACACTGAAGCTTTCTTT.